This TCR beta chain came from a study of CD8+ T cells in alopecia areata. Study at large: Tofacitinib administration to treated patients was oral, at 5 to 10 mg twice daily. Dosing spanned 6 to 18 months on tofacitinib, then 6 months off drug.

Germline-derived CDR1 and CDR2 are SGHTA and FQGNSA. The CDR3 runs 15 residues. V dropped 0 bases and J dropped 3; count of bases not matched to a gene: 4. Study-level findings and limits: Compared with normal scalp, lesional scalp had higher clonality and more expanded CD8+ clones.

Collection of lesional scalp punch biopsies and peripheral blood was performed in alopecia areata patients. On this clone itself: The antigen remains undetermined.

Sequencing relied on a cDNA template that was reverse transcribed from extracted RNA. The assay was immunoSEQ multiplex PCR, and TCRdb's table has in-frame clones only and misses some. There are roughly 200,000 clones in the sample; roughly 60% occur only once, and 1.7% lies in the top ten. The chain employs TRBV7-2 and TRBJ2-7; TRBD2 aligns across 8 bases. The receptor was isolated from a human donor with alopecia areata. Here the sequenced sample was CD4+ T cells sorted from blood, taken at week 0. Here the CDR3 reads CASSLALGTSYEQYF. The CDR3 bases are TGTGCCAGCAGCTTAGCGCTTGGGACTAGCTACGAGCAGTACTTC.